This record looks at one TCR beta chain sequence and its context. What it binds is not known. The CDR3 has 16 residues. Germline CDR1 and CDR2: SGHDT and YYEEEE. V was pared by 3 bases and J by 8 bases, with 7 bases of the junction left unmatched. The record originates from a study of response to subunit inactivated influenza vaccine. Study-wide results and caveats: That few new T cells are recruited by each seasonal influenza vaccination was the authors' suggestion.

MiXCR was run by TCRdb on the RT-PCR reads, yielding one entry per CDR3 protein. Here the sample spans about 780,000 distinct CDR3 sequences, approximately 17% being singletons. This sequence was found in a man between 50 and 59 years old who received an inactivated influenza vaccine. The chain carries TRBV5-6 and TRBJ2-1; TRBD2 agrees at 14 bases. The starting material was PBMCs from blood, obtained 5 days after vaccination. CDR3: CASSSPTSGGAYEQFF. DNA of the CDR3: TGTGCCAGCAGCTCCCCGACTAGCGGGGGGGCCTATGAGCAGTTCTTC.